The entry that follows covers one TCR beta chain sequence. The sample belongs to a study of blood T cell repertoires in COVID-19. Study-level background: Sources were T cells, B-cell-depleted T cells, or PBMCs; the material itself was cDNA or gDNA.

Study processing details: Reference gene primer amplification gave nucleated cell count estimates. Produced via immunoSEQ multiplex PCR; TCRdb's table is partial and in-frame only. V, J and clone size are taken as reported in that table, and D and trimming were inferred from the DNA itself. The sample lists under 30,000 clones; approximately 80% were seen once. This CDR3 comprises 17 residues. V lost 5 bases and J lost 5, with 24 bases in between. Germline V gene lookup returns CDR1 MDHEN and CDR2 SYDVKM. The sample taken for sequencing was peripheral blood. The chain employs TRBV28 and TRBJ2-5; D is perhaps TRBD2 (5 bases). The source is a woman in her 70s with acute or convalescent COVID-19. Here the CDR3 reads CASSRGVPDKTGETQYF. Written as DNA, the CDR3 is TGTGCCAGCAGTCGCGGAGTCCCCGACAAGACGGGGGAGACCCAGTACTTC.